The 32 T cell receptor beta chains below were found in one sample sequenced in a study of response to subunit inactivated influenza vaccine. TCRdb re-called the RT-PCR reads with MiXCR, one entry per CDR3 protein. The table includes about 500,000 distinct CDR3 sequences, 16% detected once. The sample was CD4+ T cells sorted from PBMCs, taken less than 25 months after vaccination. Receptor source: a man between 50 and 70 years old who received an inactivated influenza vaccine.

J is TRBJ2-3 and V is TRBV7-2; D uncertain. Germline CDR1 SGHTA, CDR2 FQGNSA. Trimming removed 8 bases at V and 3 bases at J, with 9 bases between. The CDR3 spans 12 residues. The CDR3 sequence is CASADRTDTQYF. The DNA of the CDR3 is TGTGCCAGCGCGGACCGTACAGATACGCAGTATTTT.

In its sample, this clonotype was seen a few times. The chain combines TRBV5-1 with TRBJ2-1, with TRBD2 identical over 9 bases. Trimming at V came to 0 bases and at J to 2 bases, leaving 3 bases not matched to a gene. The germline V gene encodes CDR1 SGHRS and CDR2 YFSETQ. This CDR3 region has 16 residues. CDR3 bases: TGCGCCAGCAGCTTGGTGGGCGGGGGGGCCTACAATGAGCAGTTCTTC. This encodes CASSLVGGGAYNEQFF. The whole variable domain, filled in from reference TRBV5-1 and TRBJ2-1, reads KAGVTQTPRYLIKTRGQQVTLSCSPISGHRSVSWYQQTPGQGLQFLFEYFSETQRNKGNFPGRFSGRQFSNSRSEMNVSTLELGDSALYLCASSLVGGGAYNEQFFGPGTRLTVL.

The chain links TRBV6-1 to TRBJ2-1, with TRBD1 identical over 9 bases. The CDR3 loop spans 15 amino acids. The germline V gene encodes CDR1 MNHNS and CDR2 SASEGT. The J segment lost 8 bases and the V segment lost 5 bases, leaving 10 bases of the junction unmatched. The CDR3 spells CASSPRGTGSDEQFF. The DNA for the CDR3 is TGTGCCAGCAGTCCGAGGGGGACAGGGAGCGATGAGCAGTTCTTC.

This clonotype appeared many times. This rearrangement joins TRBV7-2 to TRBJ2-7; D is possibly TRBD1 or TRBD2 (5 bases each). Germline CDR1 and CDR2: SGHTA and FQGNSA. The CDR3 consists of 13 residues. Trimming removed 4 bases at V and 3 bases at J, with 10 bases between. The CDR3 sequence is CASSSGAVYEQYF. CDR3 bases: TGTGCCAGCAGCTCCGGGGCTGTCTACGAGCAGTACTTC.

This clonotype showed up just a few times. J is TRBJ2-3 and V is TRBV6-1; D is ambiguous. V lost 7 bases and J lost 0, with 8 bases in between. Germline loops: CDR1 MNHNS, CDR2 SASEGT. CDR3 length: 13 amino acids. The CDR3 coding sequence is TGTGCCAGCACAAGACCTAGCACAGATACGCAGTATTTT. Protein sequence: CASTRPSTDTQYF.

The J gene is TRBJ2-5, the V gene TRBV7-2, with D hard to call. The germline V gene encodes CDR1 SGHTA and CDR2 FQGNSA. V was trimmed by 0 bases and J by 1 base, leaving 9 bases between them. The CDR3 spans 15 residues. The CDR3 reads CASSLAGFLQETQYF. Here the CDR3 DNA reads TGTGCCAGCAGCTTAGCGGGTTTCCTCCAAGAGACCCAGTACTTC.

The chain links TRBV5-1 to TRBJ2-1, with D maybe TRBD2 (6 bases). Looked up from germline, CDR1 is SGHRS and CDR2 is YFSETQ. V lost 6 bases, J lost 0 bases, and 10 bases lay in between. This CDR3 region has 14 residues. CDR3 sequence (DNA): TGCGCCAGCAATGGCGGGGACTCCTACAATGAGCAGTTCTTC. Translating gives CASNGGDSYNEQFF.

This sequence joins TRBV7-9 and TRBJ1-4, with a weak D call TRBD1 (5 bases). This CDR3 comprises 14 residues. The V end was cut by 8 bases, the J end by 4 bases, with 14 bases between. Germline CDR1 reads SEHNR; CDR2 reads FQNEAQ (reference sequence). CDR3: CASGKTDINEKLFF. CDR3 in DNA: TGTGCCAGCGGGAAGACAGACATTAATGAAAAACTGTTTTTT.

V is TRBV12-3 or TRBV12-4 and J is TRBJ1-5, with D possibly matching TRBD1 (6 bases). Trimming shortened V by 2 bases and J by 3 bases, and 11 bases separated the two germline ends. The CDR3 runs 15 residues. DNA of the CDR3: TGTGCCAGCAGTTTAACTCAGGGGATCAATCAGCCCCAGCATTTT. Its translation: CASSLTQGINQPQHF.

This clonotype was counted at least ten times. This chain links TRBV3-1 with TRBJ2-7; no reliable D call. In germline, CDR1 is LGHDT, CDR2 YNNKEL (reference sequence). The length of the CDR3 is 15 residues. V was shortened by 1 base and J by 5 bases, with 15 bases between the two germline ends. The CDR3 is CASSQGSGLGNEQYF. DNA for the CDR3: TGTGCCAGCAGCCAAGGATCGGGTCTGGGGAACGAGCAGTACTTC.

The chain joins TRBV20-1 to TRBJ1-2; 8 bases align to TRBD1. The CDR3 length is 13 residues. Germline CDR1 reads DFQATT; CDR2 reads SNEGSKA (reference sequence). The V gene end was trimmed by 5 bases and the J gene end by 4 bases; junction bases not matched to a gene: 6. The CDR3 nucleotides read TGCAGTGCTTCGACAGGGGTAACCTATGGCTACACCTTC. As protein: CSASTGVTYGYTF.

In this sample, this clonotype turned up many times. This sequence joins TRBV5-1 and TRBJ2-5; maybe TRBD1 (5 bases). Germline V gene lookup returns CDR1 SGHRS and CDR2 YFSETQ. The V gene lost 0 bases and the J gene lost 3 bases, with 15 bases spanning the gap. This CDR3 region has 16 residues. The CDR3 loop reads CASSLALDTQKETQYF. In nucleotides, the CDR3 is TGCGCCAGCAGCTTGGCCCTGGACACCCAAAAAGAGACCCAGTACTTC.

Only a few counts were recorded for this clonotype. The chain carries TRBV12-3 or TRBV12-4 and TRBJ1-1, with a weak D call TRBD1 (6 bases). Between the trimmed V and J ends, which lost 6 bases and 4 bases, there was a span of 12 bases. The CDR3 runs 13 residues. CDR3 loop: CASSPLGATEAFF. DNA for the CDR3: TGTGCCAGCAGCCCCCTGGGGGCCACTGAAGCTTTCTTT.

The V and J genes are TRBV21-1 and TRBJ2-3. TRBV21-1 is shown as a pseudogene. CDR3 length: 13 residues. The CDR3: CASRKDGTDTQYF. CDR3 nucleotides: TGTGCCAGCAGGAAGGACGGGACAGATACGCAGTATTTT.

The CDR3 DNA reads TGTGCCAGCAGTCTCGGGACCGTTAATCTTCAGCCCCAGCATTTT. Amino acid sequence: CASSLGTVNLQPQHF. The gene calls are TRBV6-2 or TRBV6-3 and TRBJ1-5, with D possibly TRBD1 on 5 matching bases. The CDR3 consists of 15 residues. The germline V gene has CDR1 MNHEY and CDR2 SVGEGT. Trimming stripped 5 bases from V and 6 bases from J, with 17 bases between.

This clonotype was recorded at least ten times. The genes are TRBV15 and TRBJ2-7; D remains unclear. V shed 5 bases and J shed 2 bases, with 13 bases lying between them. CDR1 is LNHNV, CDR2 YYDKDF, per germline (reference sequence). The CDR3 runs to 14 residues. CDR3 sequence (DNA): TGTGCCACCAGCGACGGATCTGTGCCCTACGAGCAGTACTTC. Its translation is CATSDGSVPYEQYF.

V is TRBV9 and J is TRBJ2-1, with 11 nucleotides matching TRBD2. Looked up from germline, CDR1 is SGDLS and CDR2 is YYNGEE. The CDR3 sequence is 19 residues long. V trimming: 2 bases; J trimming: 0 bases; junction bases outside the gene matches: 10. CDR3 amino acids: CASSVGLAVPFSSYNEQFF. Written as DNA, the CDR3 is TGTGCCAGCAGCGTGGGACTAGCGGTCCCCTTCAGCTCCTACAATGAGCAGTTCTTC.

This clonotype was seen repeatedly, ten times or more. V and J are TRBV7-2 and TRBJ2-4; D may be TRBD2 (6 bases). The V end was cut by 5 bases, the J end by 9 bases, with 17 bases between. Germline V CDR1 and CDR2: SGHTA, FQGNSA. This CDR3 region has 14 residues. The CDR3 reads CASSPSPGEVIQYF. CDR3 coding DNA: TGTGCCAGCAGCCCCAGCCCCGGGGAGGTCATTCAGTACTTC.

The V call is TRBV11-2, the J call TRBJ2-4; D may match TRBD1 or TRBD2 (5 bases each). The length of the CDR3 is 15 residues. Per germline, CDR1 SGHAT and CDR2 FQNNGV. Trimming took off 5 bases at V and 0 bases at J, with 11 bases between the two ends. The CDR3 nucleotides read TGTGCCAGCAGCCCCGAGGGGACAGCCAAAAACATTCAGTACTTC. It codes for CASSPEGTAKNIQYF.

V and J are TRBV5-5 and TRBJ1-4; a weak D match, TRBD1 (6 bases). Germline assignment: CDR1 SGHKS and CDR2 YYEKEE (reference sequence). The CDR3 length is 16 residues. Trimming removed 3 bases at V and 1 base at J, with 13 bases between. CDR3 region: CASSYAPGQTNEKLFF. The CDR3 DNA sequence: TGTGCCAGCAGCTATGCCCCGGGACAAACTAATGAAAAACTGTTTTTT.

The chain employs TRBV7-2 and TRBJ2-3; 8 bases fit TRBD2. The CDR3 is made up of 11 amino acids. After removal of 5 bases from V and 10 bases from J, the junction contained 2 bases not matched to a gene. Germline CDR1 is SGHTA and CDR2 is FQGNSA. CDR3 amino acids: CASSAAGAQYF. The CDR3 DNA is TGTGCCAGCAGCGCAGCGGGGGCGCAGTATTTT.

The rearrangement uses TRBV20-1 and TRBJ2-7; D not certain. V was cut by 0 bases and J by 2 bases, with 17 bases left in between. The CDR3 spans 16 residues. Germline V gene lookup returns CDR1 DFQATT and CDR2 SNEGSKA (reference sequence). This CDR3 is CSAREGAVTFPYEQYF. In nucleotides, the CDR3 is TGCAGTGCTAGAGAAGGCGCGGTTACCTTTCCCTACGAGCAGTACTTC.

The table lists this clonotype with a few counts. The chain uses TRBV6-5 and TRBJ1-6, with TRBD1 as a possible D gene (5 bases). The germline CDR1 and CDR2 sequences are MNHEY and SVGAGI. Deletions cut 4 bases from V and 5 bases from J, with 12 bases between. This CDR3 contains 15 residues. The CDR3 DNA sequence: TGTGCCAGCAGTTCAAGAGGGGTTGATAATTCACCCCTCCACTTT. This gives the protein CASSSRGVDNSPLHF.

The rearrangement joins TRBV7-2 to TRBJ2-7; TRBD2 aligns across 7 bases. The V gene end was trimmed by 0 bases and the J gene end by 5 bases; junction bases not matched to a gene: 7. Germline V lookup: CDR1 SGHTA, CDR2 FQGNSA. This CDR3 contains 15 residues. CDR3 bases: TGTGCCAGCAGCTTAGCGGCTATGGGAGGGCACGAGCAGTACTTC. Its protein is CASSLAAMGGHEQYF.

This clonotype has only a few counts. The chain couples TRBV20-1 to TRBJ2-5, with 8 bases aligning to TRBD2. CDR1 is DFQATT, CDR2 SNEGSKA, per germline (reference sequence). V shed 3 bases, J shed 5 bases, and the junction held 8 bases outside the gene matches. The CDR3 extends over 14 amino acids. The CDR3 loop is CSARGRGGLETQYF. The CDR3 bases are TGCAGTGCTAGGGGTCGGGGGGGCCTGGAGACCCAGTACTTC.

This clonotype has only a few counts. The chain employs TRBV29-1 and TRBJ2-5; a weak D match, TRBD2 (7 bases). The CDR3 length is 14 residues. Germline V gene lookup returns CDR1 SQVTM and CDR2 ANQGSEA. The V gene lost 2 bases and the J gene lost 2 bases, with 12 bases spanning the gap. DNA for the CDR3: TGCAGCGTTGAAAGGGGGACTACTCAAGAGACCCAGTACTTC. Encoded protein: CSVERGTTQETQYF.

This clonotype was counted between two and nine times. The chain combines TRBV5-6 with TRBJ1-2, with TRBD1 as a possible D gene (5 bases). Trimming took off 4 bases at V and 4 bases at J, with 17 bases between the two ends. CDR1 and CDR2 (germline): SGHDT, YYEEEE. The CDR3 is 15 amino acids. CDR3 protein: CASSVGQVPFYGYTF. As DNA, the CDR3 is TGTGCCAGCAGCGTGGGGCAGGTCCCCTTCTATGGCTACACCTTC.

This sequence joins TRBV5-1 and TRBJ1-5; TRBD1 agrees at 8 bases. CDR3 length equals 15 residues. V dropped 4 bases and J dropped 6; count of bases not matched to a gene: 9. Germline V gene lookup returns CDR1 SGHRS and CDR2 YFSETQ. The CDR3 spells CASSEGQGWGQPQHF. Here the CDR3 DNA reads TGCGCCAGCAGCGAAGGACAGGGTTGGGGTCAGCCCCAGCATTTT.

This clonotype was counted at least ten times. The chain links TRBV7-2 to TRBJ1-6; no clear D gene. From germline, CDR1 is SGHTA and CDR2 FQGNSA. V dropped 1 base and J dropped 10 bases, with 5 bases sitting between them. The CDR3 is 12 residues long. The CDR3 nucleotides read TGTGCCAGCAGCTTAGGGGGATCACCCCTCCACTTT. This gives the protein CASSLGGSPLHF.

Ten or more counts support this clonotype. The J gene is TRBJ2-3, the V gene TRBV4-3; 9 nucleotides align to TRBD2. The germline V gene encodes CDR1 LGHNA and CDR2 YSLEER. The CDR3 spans 16 residues. With V trimmed by 0 bases and J by 4 bases, 5 bases remained unmatched. CDR3: CASSQEAGGFADTQYF. The CDR3 DNA sequence: TGCGCCAGCAGCCAAGAAGCGGGAGGATTTGCAGATACGCAGTATTTT.

This clonotype came up a few times. The V gene is TRBV6-1, the J gene TRBJ1-5, with D possibly TRBD1 on 5 matching bases. CDR1 is MNHNS, CDR2 SASEGT, per germline. The CDR3 contains 15 residues. V lost 3 bases to trimming and J lost 8 bases, with 17 bases between them. This CDR3 reads CASSEQTIGAEPQHF. The CDR3 DNA sequence: TGTGCCAGCAGTGAGCAGACCATCGGGGCAGAGCCCCAGCATTTT.

This clonotype was counted only a few times. The chain combines TRBV7-2 with TRBJ2-5; TRBD1 might be the D (5 bases). The germline V gene encodes CDR1 SGHTA and CDR2 FQGNSA. CDR3 length: 15 amino acids. V lost 5 bases to trimming and J lost 0 bases, with 13 bases between them. In nucleotides, the CDR3 is TGTGCCAGCAGCGCACGACAGTTTAACCAAGAGACCCAGTACTTC. It specifies CASSARQFNQETQYF. Supplemented by reference TRBV7-2 and TRBJ2-5, the full variable domain reads GAGVSQSPSNKVTEKGKDVELRCDPISGHTALYWYRQSLGQGLEFLIYFQGNSAPDKSGLPSDRFSAERTGGSVSTLTIQRTQQEDSAVYLCASSARQFNQETQYFGPGTRLLVL.